One T cell receptor beta chain is described in this entry. Method: immunoSEQ multiplex PCR; TCRdb's copy keeps in-frame clones and lacks some. The table shows roughly 230,000 clones, with around 81% occurring only once. This entry is derived from a study of blood T cell repertoires in COVID-19. The germline CDR1 and CDR2 sequences are SEHNR and FQNEAQ (reference sequence). The CDR3 is 14 amino acids. The ends were cut back, 5 bases at V and 5 bases at J, with 15 bases in the middle. Sequences were obtained from PBMCs or T cells enriched from blood (not recorded which). This chain uses TRBV7-9 with TRBJ1-1; a possible D gene is TRBD1 (6 bases). This sequence was found in a man in his forties or fifties who had recovered from COVID-19. The CDR3 DNA sequence: TGTGCCAGCAGCCTACAACAGGGTGGGACTGAAGCTTTCTTT. This gives the protein CASSLQQGGTEAFF.